This TCR beta chain is from a study of T cell repertoires and HLA-DP antigens (dated by TCRdb to 2017 to 2018). Study-level background: An in vitro model of CD4+ T cell alloreactivity against allogeneic HLA-DP presented by transduced HeLa cells was used in the study. An average DNA input of roughly 240 ng was used for sorted CD137+CD4+ samples, compared with about 1,300 ng for pre-culture CD4+ samples. One alloantigen differed from self by one peptide-binding groove amino acid, whereas the other differed by ten, modelling structurally similar versus dissimilar alloantigens. The three donors, two male and one female, ranged from the 18-to-29 to the 60-to-69 age band. The full study reports these points: The study was limited by having just a few donors, by relying on a non-physiological HeLa antigen-presenting system, and by using total CD4+ cells as responders. Sorted CD137+ cells showed similar clonality against both alloantigens, at approximately 0.36, which was much higher than the 0.03 to 0.04 seen in pre-culture samples. The naive and memory CD4+ repertoires were not analysed as separate populations. Average cumulative frequency of clones undetected before culture was around 36% against one allele and about 46% against the other.

Magnetic bead negative selection was used to isolate untouched CD4+ T cells from Ficoll-separated PBMC, with purity averaging approximately 98%. Untouched CD4+ T cells were isolated from Ficoll-separated PBMC with magnetic beads, reaching about 97.7% purity with negligible CD8+ contamination. Peripheral blood mononuclear cells came from the buffy coats of a few healthy blood donors. Each of the three donors was CMV seronegative. The DNeasy Blood & Tissue Kit was used to extract genomic DNA. Genomic DNA from sorted CD137+CD4+ cells and from pre-culture CD4+ baseline samples of each subject was subjected to TCRB sequencing. TCRB CDR3 regions were amplified with the immunoSEQ multiplex PCR using forward primers for 54 TRBV segments and reverse primers for 13 TRBJ segments. For pre-culture CD4+ samples, sequencing was done at deep resolution with a target of a few hundred thousand T cell genomes. Sequencing of the amplicons was done on an Illumina HiSeq System, giving 87 bp reads that spanned the CDR3. On the study's bioinformatics: PCR and sequencing errors in the reads were corrected, and CDR3 regions were defined by aligning to IMGT reference sequences. Template and unique rearrangement counts were estimated using synthetic template pools. Clonality was computed as 1 minus Pielou's evenness. The Daley-Smith estimator was used to estimate richness. Repertoire overlap was measured with Morisita's index. Clones present in cultured samples but not detected in the pre-culture repertoire of the same donor were defined as low-abundance clones. This immuneACCESS table, as held by TCRdb, lists in-frame sequences with V and J called but not all clones. Of the missing ones, under half trace to an unresolved V gene in checked studies; the others have no known cause. The DNA was the basis for D and trimming; V, J and clone size are from that table. The sample yields tens of thousands of clones; around 77% were counted once. The ten biggest clones cover 1.6% of the sample.

As for this clone: Its cognate antigen has yet to be identified. No per-base quality is available; no much larger clone lies one base away.

The germline V and J ends show losses of 2 bases and 0 bases respectively, and no gene match explains 15 bases of the junction. In the germline V gene, CDR1 corresponds to SGHNT and CDR2 to YENEEA. The CDR3 runs 20 residues from the cysteine to the phenylalanine. The kept DNA is CDR3 alone, 60 bases in frame from the first base. The source material was CD4+ T cells from PBMCs. This receptor was obtained from a man between 60 and 70 years old in good health and CMV-seronegative. Rearrangement joined TRBV11-3 to TRBJ2-3, with TRBD1 matching 9 junction bases. The DNA sequence follows: TGTGCCAGCAGCTTACTCGACAGGGGGTTCCCCCTCTATAGCACAGATACGCAGTATTTT. This translates into CASSLLDRGFPLYSTDTQYF. Supplemented by the reference TRBV11-3 and TRBJ2-3 proteins around the CDR3, the complete variable domain is EAGVVQSPRYKIIEKKQPVAFWCNPISGHNTLYWYLQNLGQGPELLIRYENEEAVDDSQLPKDRFSAERLKGVDSTLKIQPAELGDSAVYLCASSLLDRGFPLYSTDTQYFGPGTRLTVL.